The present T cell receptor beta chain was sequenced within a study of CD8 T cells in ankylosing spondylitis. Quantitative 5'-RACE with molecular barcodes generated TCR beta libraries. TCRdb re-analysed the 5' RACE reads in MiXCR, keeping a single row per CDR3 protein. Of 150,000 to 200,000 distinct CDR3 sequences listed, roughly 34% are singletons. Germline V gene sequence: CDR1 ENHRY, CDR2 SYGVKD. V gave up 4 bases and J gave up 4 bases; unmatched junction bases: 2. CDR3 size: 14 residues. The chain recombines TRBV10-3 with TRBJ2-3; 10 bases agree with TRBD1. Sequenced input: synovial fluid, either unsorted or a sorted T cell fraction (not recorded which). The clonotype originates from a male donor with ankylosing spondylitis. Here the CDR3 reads CAISAGTGADTQYF. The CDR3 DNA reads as TGTGCCATCAGTGCTGGGACAGGGGCAGATACGCAGTATTTT.